These 26 T cell receptor beta chains originate from one sample sequenced in a study of blood T cell repertoires in COVID-19. Assay used: immunoSEQ multiplex PCR; TCRdb lists only in-frame clones, some missing. The data contain tens of thousands of clones, approximately 91% of them singletons. The sequenced material came from peripheral blood. These receptors were taken from a human donor in a cohort sampled during active COVID-19.

The CDR3 region has the DNA TGCGCCAGCAGCTCAACAGACAACCGTGAAGCTTTCTTT. Translation: CASSSTDNREAFF. The genes are TRBV5-1 and TRBJ1-1, with unresolved D. The CDR3 extends over 13 amino acids. Germline V CDR1 and CDR2: SGHRS, YFSETQ. V shed 3 bases and J shed 7 bases, with 13 bases lying between them.

This chain connects TRBV9 to TRBJ2-5; D gene ambiguous. Germline V gene data show CDR1 as SGDLS and CDR2 as YYNGEE. The CDR3 extends over 14 amino acids. V was clipped by 0 bases and J by 3 bases, with 9 bases between them. As DNA, the CDR3 is TGTGCCAGCAGCGTAGATATTCGGGAAGAGACCCAGTACTTC. Residues: CASSVDIREETQYF.

V gene TRBV5-4 combines with J gene TRBJ2-7; 8 bases map to TRBD1. The V gene's germline CDR1 is SGHNT and CDR2 YYREEE (reference sequence). CDR3 length: 14 amino acids. With 3 bases clipped from V and 2 bases from J, the junction kept 4 bases outside the gene matches. CDR3 residues: CASSWTQGAYEQYF. In nucleotides, the CDR3 is TGTGCCAGCAGCTGGACACAGGGGGCCTACGAGCAGTACTTC.

V is TRBV7-2 and J is TRBJ2-3, with 7 bases that match TRBD2. This CDR3 is built from 15 residues. V shed 3 bases, J shed 5 bases, and the junction held 8 bases outside the gene matches. Germline V lookup: CDR1 SGHTA, CDR2 FQGNSA. CDR3 nucleotide sequence: TGTGCCAGCAGCTTCAACGGCGGGAGTATAGATACGCAGTATTTT. It encodes CASSFNGGSIDTQYF.

The J gene is TRBJ2-5, the V gene TRBV10-3; TRBD1 is a possible D gene (5 bases). The V gene lost 5 bases and the J gene lost 2 bases, with 15 bases spanning the gap. CDR1 is ENHRY and CDR2 is SYGVKD in the germline V gene. This CDR3 contains 15 residues. Written as DNA, the CDR3 is TGTGCCATCAGTACCCAGACAGAATCTCAAGAGACCCAGTACTTC. It codes for CAISTQTESQETQYF.

The chain carries TRBV1 and TRBJ1-6; the tabulated D call, TRBD1, remains unverified against the DNA. TRBV1 is a pseudogene segment. The CDR3 spans 18 residues. The chain's CDR3 is CTRPLPPRGLRYNSPLHF. The CDR3 bases are TGCACCAGACCCCTCCCCCCAAGGGGGCTAAGGTATAATTCACCCCTCCACTTT.

The genes are TRBV2 and TRBJ2-4; weak D call: TRBD2 (6 bases). V lost 0 bases to trimming and J lost 1 base, with 19 bases between them. The CDR3 is 19 residues long. Germline V gene data show CDR1 as SNHLY and CDR2 as FYNNEI. CDR3 residues: CASSEALKDWGGAKNIQYF. The CDR3 nucleotides read TGTGCCAGCAGTGAAGCGCTTAAGGACTGGGGAGGCGCCAAAAACATTCAGTACTTC.

This clone appeared a single time. The chain combines TRBV5-1 with TRBJ2-5, with 15 bases that match TRBD2. The CDR3 totals 15 residues. CDR1 and CDR2 from the germline V gene are SGHRS and YFSETQ. The ends lost 7 bases at V and 4 bases at J; junction bases unmatched: 5. Here the CDR3 reads CASGLAGGSGETQYF. The CDR3 DNA sequence: TGCGCCAGCGGACTAGCGGGAGGGTCCGGAGAGACCCAGTACTTC.

This clone was observed a single time. V and J are TRBV27 and TRBJ1-1; D gene uncertain. The V and J ends lost 6 bases and 11 bases respectively, with 16 bases between them. CDR3 length: 12 residues. The germline CDR1 and CDR2 sequences are MNHEY and SMNVEV (reference sequence). CDR3 DNA sequence: TGTGCCAGCAGCCCAGGAGGAGCGGGGGCTTTCTTT. It specifies CASSPGGAGAFF.

The genes are TRBV15 and TRBJ1-5; weak D call: TRBD1 (5 bases). The germline gives CDR1 LNHNV, CDR2 YYDKDF (reference sequence). The CDR3 is 14 amino acids. With 5 bases removed from V and 6 bases from J, the gap between germline ends came to 14 bases. The CDR3 loop reads CATSRGTSLQPQHF. CDR3 coding DNA: TGTGCCACCAGCCGCGGGACCTCTCTTCAGCCCCAGCATTTT.

This clone appeared a single time. The CDR3 protein is CAWRGLTDTDTQYF. DNA for the CDR3: TGTGCCTGGAGGGGACTAACCGACACAGATACGCAGTATTTT. The chain uses TRBV30 and TRBJ2-3, with 7 positions matching TRBD2. Germline V gene lookup returns CDR1 GTSNPN and CDR2 SVGIG (reference sequence). V lost 3 bases, J lost 2 bases, and 5 bases stayed unmatched. This CDR3 is built from 14 residues. Full variable domain (remainder filled in from reference TRBV30 and TRBJ2-3): SQTIHQWPATLVQPVGSPLSLECTVEGTSNPNLYWYRQAAGRGLQLLFYSVGIGQISSEVPQNLSASRPQDRQFILSSKKLLLSDSGFYLCAWRGLTDTDTQYFGPGTRLTVL.

The rearrangement links TRBV19 to TRBJ1-1; D call uncertain. The CDR3 has 13 residues. V was trimmed by 7 bases and J by 1 base, leaving 10 bases between them. Looked up from germline, CDR1 is LNHDA and CDR2 is SQIVND (reference sequence). CDR3 residues: CASTLARNTEAFF. The CDR3 DNA reads TGTGCCAGTACCCTAGCCCGGAACACTGAAGCTTTCTTT.

This chain connects TRBV10-2 to TRBJ1-1; 7 nucleotides align to TRBD1. The CDR3 consists of 15 residues. The germline V gene has CDR1 WSHSY and CDR2 SAAADI. V gave up 10 bases and J gave up 3 bases; unmatched junction bases: 14. The chain's CDR3 is CATTGQKSGYTEAFF. As DNA, the CDR3 is TGCGCCACTACGGGACAGAAGAGCGGGTACACTGAAGCTTTCTTT.

The chain uses TRBV7-6 and TRBJ2-2; 7 nucleotides line up with TRBD2. The length of the CDR3 is 17 residues. The germline V gene has CDR1 SGHVS and CDR2 FNYEAQ. The ends lost 3 bases at V and 0 bases at J; junction bases unmatched: 7. CDR3 residues: CASSLVPSGANTGELFF. The CDR3 coding sequence is TGTGCCAGCAGCTTGGTGCCGAGCGGGGCGAACACCGGGGAGCTGTTTTTT.

The chain recombines TRBV2 with TRBJ2-5; 9 nucleotides match TRBD1. Germline-derived CDR1 and CDR2 are SNHLY and FYNNEI. V shed 6 bases, J shed 7 bases, and the junction held 9 bases outside the gene matches. The CDR3 extends over 14 amino acids. The CDR3 DNA follows: TGTGCCAGCAGAAGCAGACAGGGGGAGGGGACCCAGTACTTC. It encodes CASRSRQGEGTQYF.

The chain couples TRBV4-1 to TRBJ1-2; D is possibly TRBD1 (6 bases). The CDR3 runs 16 residues. V gave up 1 base and J gave up 4 bases, with 16 bases separating them. CDR1 and CDR2 (germline): MGHRA, YSYEKL. The CDR3 nucleotides read TGCGCCAGCAGCCAAGGACAGGACAGCTCGCCCTATGGCTACACCTTC. This translates into CASSQGQDSSPYGYTF.

This clone occurred a few times. The V and J genes are TRBV30 and TRBJ1-6; D is uncertain. V was clipped by 0 bases and J by 10 bases, with 19 bases between them. Germline values: CDR1 GTSNPN, CDR2 SVGIG (reference sequence). The CDR3 loop spans 16 amino acids. CDR3 protein: CAWSVDSKIRGSPLHF. As DNA, the CDR3 is TGTGCCTGGAGTGTGGACTCAAAAATCCGAGGGTCACCCCTCCACTTT.

The chain links TRBV6-6 to TRBJ1-1; possibly TRBD1 for D (5 bases). The CDR3 runs to 15 residues. Trimming took 0 bases from V and 0 from J, leaving 8 bases between them. CDR1 MNHNY and CDR2 SVGAGI come from the germline V gene (reference sequence). This CDR3 is CASSYSGAVNTEAFF. The CDR3 nucleotides read TGTGCCAGCAGTTACTCAGGGGCAGTGAACACTGAAGCTTTCTTT.

The V call is TRBV28, the J call TRBJ1-4, with unresolved D. Germline CDR1 reads MDHEN; CDR2 reads SYDVKM. The V gene lost 7 bases and the J gene lost 7 bases, with 16 bases spanning the gap. The CDR3 totals 14 residues. CDR3 residues: CASTKARRGEKLFF. In DNA, the CDR3 is TGTGCCAGCACCAAGGCAAGGCGGGGTGAAAAACTGTTTTTT.

The V gene is TRBV5-6, the J gene TRBJ1-6, with 7 bases matching TRBD1. Germline CDR1 reads SGHDT; CDR2 reads YYEEEE. The CDR3 has 15 amino acids. J lost 8 bases, V lost 5 bases, and 10 bases had no gene match. The CDR3 spells CASRGRRGRHSPLHF. The DNA for the CDR3 is TGTGCCAGCAGGGGTAGGAGGGGGCGCCATTCACCCCTCCACTTT.

The V gene is TRBV3-1 (or the pseudogene TRBV3-2), the J gene TRBJ1-1, with D uncertain. The V and J ends lost 2 bases and 0 bases respectively, with 10 bases between them. Germline V gene data show CDR1 as LGHDT and CDR2 as YNNKEL (reference sequence). This CDR3 has 15 residues. The CDR3: CASSQSDGMNTEAFF. In nucleotides, the CDR3 is TGTGCCAGCAGCCAATCCGACGGGATGAACACTGAAGCTTTCTTT.

The V and J genes are TRBV6-2 or TRBV6-3 and TRBJ2-1; 7 bases agree with TRBD1. Germline V lookup: CDR1 MNHEY, CDR2 SVGEGT. Trimming took 0 bases from V and 5 from J; bases not matched to a gene: 1. CDR3 length: 14 amino acids. CDR3 in DNA: TGTGCCAGCAGTTACTCGACAGGGAACAATGAGCAGTTCTTC. It codes for CASSYSTGNNEQFF.

J is TRBJ2-1 and V is TRBV4-1; 11 bases agree with TRBD2. The germline V gene encodes CDR1 MGHRA and CDR2 YSYEKL. This CDR3 contains 16 residues. Losses at the gene ends were 1 base for V and 8 bases for J; bases not matched to a gene: 7. The CDR3: CASSQGLAGGPYEQFF. As DNA, the CDR3 is TGCGCCAGCAGCCAAGGATTAGCGGGAGGGCCTTATGAGCAGTTCTTC.

This chain connects TRBV4-1 to TRBJ1-5; 8 nucleotides line up with TRBD1. CDR1 is MGHRA, CDR2 YSYEKL, per germline. The CDR3 covers 18 residues. J was trimmed by 2 bases and V by 2 bases; bases with no gene match: 11. The CDR3 spells CASSQSGLTGGGNQPQHF. The CDR3 coding sequence is TGCGCCAGCAGCCAATCGGGGCTCACAGGGGGTGGCAATCAGCCCCAGCATTTT.

The chain recombines TRBV5-5 with TRBJ2-3, with TRBD2 matching over 9 bases. The CDR3 has 18 amino acids. CDR1 SGHKS and CDR2 YYEKEE come from the germline V gene (reference sequence). The junction had 10 bases not matched to a gene; V was cut back by 1 base and J by 1 base. The CDR3 here is CASSLSRMLAGRTDTQYF. The CDR3 region has the DNA TGTGCCAGCAGCTTGTCAAGGATGCTAGCGGGACGCACAGATACGCAGTATTTT.

The chain couples TRBV7-8 to TRBJ2-5, with TRBD2 as a possible D gene (7 bases). V lost 0 bases to trimming and J lost 5 bases, with 13 bases between them. Germline CDR1 is SGHVS and CDR2 is FQNEAQ. The CDR3 is made up of 15 amino acids. The CDR3 nucleotides are TGTGCCAGCAGCTTAGCGGGAGGGGGTGGGGAGACCCAGTACTTC. Translated: CASSLAGGGGETQYF.